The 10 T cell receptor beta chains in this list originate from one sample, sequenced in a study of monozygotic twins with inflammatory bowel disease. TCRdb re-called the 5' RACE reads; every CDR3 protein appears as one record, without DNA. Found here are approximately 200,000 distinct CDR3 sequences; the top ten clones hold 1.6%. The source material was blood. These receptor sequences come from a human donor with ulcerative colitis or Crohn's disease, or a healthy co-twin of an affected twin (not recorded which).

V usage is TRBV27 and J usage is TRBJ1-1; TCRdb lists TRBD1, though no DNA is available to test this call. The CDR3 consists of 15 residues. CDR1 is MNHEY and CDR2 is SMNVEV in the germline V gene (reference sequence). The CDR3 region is CASITKTGANTEAFF.

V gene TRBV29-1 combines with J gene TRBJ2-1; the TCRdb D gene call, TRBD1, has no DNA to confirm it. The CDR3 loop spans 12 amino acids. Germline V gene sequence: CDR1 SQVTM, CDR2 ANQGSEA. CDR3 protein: CSVGTGGNEQFF.

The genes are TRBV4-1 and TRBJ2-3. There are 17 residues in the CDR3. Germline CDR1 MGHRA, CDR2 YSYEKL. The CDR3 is CASSQGVVGLTVDTQYF.

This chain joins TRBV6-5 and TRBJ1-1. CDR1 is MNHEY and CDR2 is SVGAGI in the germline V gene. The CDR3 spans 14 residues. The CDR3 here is CASSYQREGTEAFF.

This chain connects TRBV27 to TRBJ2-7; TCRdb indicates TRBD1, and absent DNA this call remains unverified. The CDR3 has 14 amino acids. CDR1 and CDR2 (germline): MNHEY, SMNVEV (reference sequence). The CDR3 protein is CASSSGRGLGEQYF.

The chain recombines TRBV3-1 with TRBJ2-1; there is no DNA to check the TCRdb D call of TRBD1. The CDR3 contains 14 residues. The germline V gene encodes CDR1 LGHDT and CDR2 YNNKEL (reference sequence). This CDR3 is CASSQRDGNNEQFF.

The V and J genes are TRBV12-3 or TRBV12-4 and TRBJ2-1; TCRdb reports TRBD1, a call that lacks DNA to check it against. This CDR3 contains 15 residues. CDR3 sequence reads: CASSSVDSTYNEQFF.

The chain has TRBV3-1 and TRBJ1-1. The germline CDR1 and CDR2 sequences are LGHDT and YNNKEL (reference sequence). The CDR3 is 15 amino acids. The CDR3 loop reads CASSQVSGRAGEAFF.

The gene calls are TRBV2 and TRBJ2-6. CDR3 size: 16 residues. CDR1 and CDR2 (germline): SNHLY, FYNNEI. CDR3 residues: CASSQRVSSGANVLTF.

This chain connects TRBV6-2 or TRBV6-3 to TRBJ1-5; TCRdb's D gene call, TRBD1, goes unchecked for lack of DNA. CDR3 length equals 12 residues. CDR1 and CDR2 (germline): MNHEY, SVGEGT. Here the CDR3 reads CATGTPGQPQHF.